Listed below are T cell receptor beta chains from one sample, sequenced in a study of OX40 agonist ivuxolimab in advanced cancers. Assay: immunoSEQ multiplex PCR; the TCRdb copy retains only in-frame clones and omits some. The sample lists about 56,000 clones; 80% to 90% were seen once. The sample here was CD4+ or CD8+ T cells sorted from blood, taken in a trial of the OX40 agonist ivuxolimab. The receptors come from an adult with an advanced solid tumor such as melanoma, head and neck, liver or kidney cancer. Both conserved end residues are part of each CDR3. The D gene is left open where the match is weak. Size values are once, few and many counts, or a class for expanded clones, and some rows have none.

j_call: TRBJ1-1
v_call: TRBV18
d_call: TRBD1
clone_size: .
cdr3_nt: TGTGCTAGCTCACCGGGACAGGAATTTACTGAAGCTTTCTTT
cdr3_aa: CASSPGQEFTEAFF

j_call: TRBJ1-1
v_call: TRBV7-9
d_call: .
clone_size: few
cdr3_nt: TGTGCCAGCAGCAACGGTGAGGTGACTGAAGCTTTCTTT
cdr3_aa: CASSNGEVTEAFF

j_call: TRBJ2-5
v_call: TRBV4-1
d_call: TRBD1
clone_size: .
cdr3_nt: TGCGCCAGCAGCCCCCGGGACAGGGTAGAGGAGACCCAGTACTTC
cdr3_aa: CASSPRDRVEETQYF

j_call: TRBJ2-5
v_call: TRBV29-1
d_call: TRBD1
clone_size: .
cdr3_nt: TGCAGCGTAGGACAGGGGGGTGGGGAGACCCAGTACTTC
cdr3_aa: CSVGQGGGETQYF

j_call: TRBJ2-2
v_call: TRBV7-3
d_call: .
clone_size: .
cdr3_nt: TGTGCCAGCAGCCACACAGACACCGGGGAGCTGTTTTTT
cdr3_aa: CASSHTDTGELFF

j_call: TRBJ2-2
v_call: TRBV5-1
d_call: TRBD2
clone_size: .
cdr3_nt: TGCGCCAGCAGCGCTAGCGGGAGGAGCTCTGGGGGAACCGGGGAGCTGTTTTTT
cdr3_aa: CASSASGRSSGGTGELFF

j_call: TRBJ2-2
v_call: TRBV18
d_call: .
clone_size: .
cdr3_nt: TGTGCCAGCTCACCACCGGGACCAAACACCGGGGAGCTGTTTTTT
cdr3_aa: CASSPPGPNTGELFF

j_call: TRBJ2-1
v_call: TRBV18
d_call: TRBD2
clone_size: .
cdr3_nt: TGTGCCAGCTCACCAGAAGGGCTAGCGGGGGGGCCCAATGAGCAGTTCTTC
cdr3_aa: CASSPEGLAGGPNEQFF

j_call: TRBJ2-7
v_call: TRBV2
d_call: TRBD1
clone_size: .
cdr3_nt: TGTGCCAGCGATGAGCAGGGGGCGTACGAGCAGTACTTC
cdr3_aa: CASDEQGAYEQYF

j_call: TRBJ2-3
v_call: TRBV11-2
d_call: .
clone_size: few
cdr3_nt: TGTGCCAGCAGCTTAGGTTCAGCAGGGTCAGATACGCAGTATTTT
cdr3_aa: CASSLGSAGSDTQYF

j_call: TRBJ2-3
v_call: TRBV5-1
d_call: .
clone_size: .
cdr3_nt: TGCGCCAGCAGCTTGTCCGGGGCGCCTAGCACAGATACGCAGTATTTT
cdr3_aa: CASSLSGAPSTDTQYF

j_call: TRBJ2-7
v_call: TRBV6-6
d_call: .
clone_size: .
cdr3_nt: TGTGCCAGCAGTACGGACCTAGAGGGCTCCTACGAGCAGTACTTC
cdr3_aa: CASSTDLEGSYEQYF

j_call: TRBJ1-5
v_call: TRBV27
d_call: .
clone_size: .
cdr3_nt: TGTGCCAGCAGTTTAATGTTTGCGGGCAATCAGCCCCAGCATTTT
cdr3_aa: CASSLMFAGNQPQHF

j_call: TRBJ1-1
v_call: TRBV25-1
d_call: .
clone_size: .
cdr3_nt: TGTGCCAGCAGTGAAGCAGGGAGGAACACTGAAGCTTTCTTT
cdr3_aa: CASSEAGRNTEAFF

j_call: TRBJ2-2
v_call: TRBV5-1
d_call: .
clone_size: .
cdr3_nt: TGCGCCAGCAGCTTAGACGGGACGGGCACCGGGGAGCTGTTTTTT
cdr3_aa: CASSLDGTGTGELFF

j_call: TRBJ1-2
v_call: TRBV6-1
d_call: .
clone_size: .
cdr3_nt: TGTGCCAGCAGTGACCTGGCAGCCGGCTATGGCTACACCTTC
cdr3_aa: CASSDLAAGYGYTF

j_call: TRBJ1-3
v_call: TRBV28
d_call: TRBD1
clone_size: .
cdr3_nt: TGTGCCAGCATCGCGACAGGGGGAGAAGGAAACACCATATATTTT
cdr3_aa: CASIATGGEGNTIYF

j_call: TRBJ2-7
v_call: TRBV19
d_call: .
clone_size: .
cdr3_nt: TGTGCCAGTAGTATTGGAGGGGGCGATCCAAACGAGCAGTACTTC
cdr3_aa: CASSIGGGDPNEQYF

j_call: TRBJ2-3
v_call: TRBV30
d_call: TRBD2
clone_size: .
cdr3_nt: TGTGCCTGGAGACTAGCGAGCACAGATACGCAGTATTTT
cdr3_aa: CAWRLASTDTQYF

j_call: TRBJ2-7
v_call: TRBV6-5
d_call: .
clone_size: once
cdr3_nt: TGTGCCAGCAGTAGCAGGACGGGGACCTACGAGCAGTACTTC
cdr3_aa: CASSSRTGTYEQYF

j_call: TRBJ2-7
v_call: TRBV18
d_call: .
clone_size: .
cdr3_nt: TGTGCCAGCTCTCCCCTCGTGGGGGACGAGCAGTACTTC
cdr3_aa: CASSPLVGDEQYF

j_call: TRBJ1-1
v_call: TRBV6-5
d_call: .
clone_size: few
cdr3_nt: TGTGCCAGCAGTTACGGGGGGACTGAAGCTTTCTTT
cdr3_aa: CASSYGGTEAFF

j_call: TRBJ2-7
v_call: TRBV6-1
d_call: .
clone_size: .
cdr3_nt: TGTGCCAGCAGTGAATATGGAGGAAACGAGCAGTACTTC
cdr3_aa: CASSEYGGNEQYF

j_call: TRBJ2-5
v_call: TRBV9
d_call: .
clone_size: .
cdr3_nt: TGTGCCAGCAGCGTGGAAGGAGAGACCCAGTACTTC
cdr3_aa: CASSVEGETQYF

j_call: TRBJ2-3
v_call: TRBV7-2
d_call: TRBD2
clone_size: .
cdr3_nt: TGTGCCAGCAGTCGGGGACTAGCGGGGGGGCCAGGAGATACGCAGTATTTT
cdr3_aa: CASSRGLAGGPGDTQYF

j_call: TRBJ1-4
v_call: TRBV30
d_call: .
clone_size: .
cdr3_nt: TGTGCCTGGAGGACGGGAGGGACAAATTCTAATGAAAAACTGTTTTTT
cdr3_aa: CAWRTGGTNSNEKLFF

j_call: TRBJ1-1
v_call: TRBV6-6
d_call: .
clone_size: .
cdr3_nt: TGTGCCAGCAGTAACAGGGTTCAGCACACTGAAGCTTTCTTT
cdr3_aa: CASSNRVQHTEAFF

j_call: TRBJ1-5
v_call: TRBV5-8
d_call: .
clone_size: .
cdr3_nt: TGTGCCAGCAGCACCAGGGGTTATAATCAGCCCCAGCATTTT
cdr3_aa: CASSTRGYNQPQHF

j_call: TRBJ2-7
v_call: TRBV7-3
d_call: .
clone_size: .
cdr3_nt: TGTGCCAGCAGCTTAGGGGCCTACGAGCAGTACTTC
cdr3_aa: CASSLGAYEQYF

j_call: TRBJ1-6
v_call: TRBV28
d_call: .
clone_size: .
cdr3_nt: TGTGCCAGCAGTTTAGGACAGAGGGATTCACCCCTCCACTTT
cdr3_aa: CASSLGQRDSPLHF

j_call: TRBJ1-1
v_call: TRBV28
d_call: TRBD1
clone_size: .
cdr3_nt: TGTGCCAGCAGTCAAGCTGGGACAGGACACACTGAAGCTTTCTTT
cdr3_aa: CASSQAGTGHTEAFF

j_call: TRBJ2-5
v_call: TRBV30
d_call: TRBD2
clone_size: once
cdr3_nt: TGTGCCTGTGAACGGGGGGGGCGGGAGACCCAGTACTTC
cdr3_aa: CACERGGRETQYF

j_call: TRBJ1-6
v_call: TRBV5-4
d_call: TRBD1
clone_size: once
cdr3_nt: TGTGCCAGCAGCGACCGGGACAGCTTTGATTCACCCCTCCACTTT
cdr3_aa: CASSDRDSFDSPLHF

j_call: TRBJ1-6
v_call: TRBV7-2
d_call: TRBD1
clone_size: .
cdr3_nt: TGTGCCAGCAGCTTTAACAGGGGATGGAGACCCCTCCACTTT
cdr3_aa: CASSFNRGWRPLHF

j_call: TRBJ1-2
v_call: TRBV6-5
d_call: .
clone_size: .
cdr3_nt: TGTGCCAGCAGACGCGGACGGGGGGATGGCTACACCTTC
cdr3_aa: CASRRGRGDGYTF

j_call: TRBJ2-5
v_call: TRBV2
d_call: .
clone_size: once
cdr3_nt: TGTGCCAGCAGCGACTTCTTCAGGGGCCAAGAGACCCAGTACTTC
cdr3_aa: CASSDFFRGQETQYF

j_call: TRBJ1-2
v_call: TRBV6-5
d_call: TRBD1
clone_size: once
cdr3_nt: TGTGCCAGCCATCCAGGGACAGGCTATGGCTACACCTTC
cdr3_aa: CASHPGTGYGYTF

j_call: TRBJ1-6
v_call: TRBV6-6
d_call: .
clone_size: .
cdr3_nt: TGTGCCAGCACAAAGGGGACCAATTCACCCCTCCACTTT
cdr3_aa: CASTKGTNSPLHF

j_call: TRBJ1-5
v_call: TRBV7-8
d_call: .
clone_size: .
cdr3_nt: TGTGCCAGCAGCTTAGTCTTCGGTCAGCCCCAGCATTTT
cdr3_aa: CASSLVFGQPQHF

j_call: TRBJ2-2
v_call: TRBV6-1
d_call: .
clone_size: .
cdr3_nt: TGTGCCAGCAGTGAACTGGACATTTCGAACACCGGGGAGCTGTTTTTT
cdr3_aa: CASSELDISNTGELFF

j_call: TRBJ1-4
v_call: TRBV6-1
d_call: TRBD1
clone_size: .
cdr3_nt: TGTGCCAGCAGTGAAGCTTGGACAGGGGGTGAAAAACTGTTTTTT
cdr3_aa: CASSEAWTGGEKLFF